The clone carrying this T cell receptor (beta chain) was detected a few times. Trimming stripped 5 bases from V and 7 bases from J, with 14 bases between. The CDR3 is made up of 14 amino acids. CDR1 is MDHEN, CDR2 SYDVKM, per germline. The data were obtained in a study of blood T cell repertoires in COVID-19. The overall study: Whether acute or convalescent, the COVID-19 samples came from the United States, Italy and Spain. In each case, the material was cDNA or gDNA derived from T cells, B-cell-depleted T cells, or PBMCs.

Per the study methods: Estimates of nucleated cell counts were drawn from the amplification of reference gene primers. Profiling relied on immunoSEQ multiplex PCR, and the TCRdb table lists in-frame clones only, not all of them. D and trimming were read from the DNA, whereas the V and J calls and clone size are those reported in that table. The sample carries roughly 210,000 clones, about nine tenths recorded once. Source material: peripheral blood. The receptor was isolated from a man between 65 and 85 years old with acute or convalescent COVID-19. The chain is built from TRBV28 and TRBJ1-4, with TRBD1 as a possible D gene (6 bases). The CDR3 here is CASSAGEEVEKLFF. The DNA for the CDR3 is TGTGCCAGCAGTGCAGGGGAAGAAGTTGAAAAACTGTTTTTT. Complete variable domain (other parts from reference TRBV28 and TRBJ1-4): DVKVTQSSRYLVKRTGEKVFLECVQDMDHENMFWYRQDPGLGLRLIYFSYDVKMKEKGDIPEGYSVSREKKERFSLILESASTNQTSMYLCASSAGEEVEKLFFGSGTQLSVL.